The clone carrying this TCR beta chain appeared many times. The antigen remains undetermined. The source of the sample is a study of T cells in Graves' hyperthyroidism and ophthalmopathy. Study-wide findings and caveats: Blood also contained most expanded thyroid clonotypes above 0.001.

Germline CDR1 and CDR2: SGHAT and FQNNGV. The CDR3 loop spans 13 amino acids. The V and J ends lost 7 bases and 5 bases respectively, with 11 bases between them. Amplification of TCR beta CDR3 regions used RNA as the template. Researchers ran a first-round RT-PCR on the TCR CDR3 using the HTBI primer set. In TCRdb, the multiplex PCR reads were re-called with MiXCR into one record per CDR3 protein. The table records around 690,000 distinct CDR3 sequences, about a fifth of them present only once. Subjects with ophthalmopathy showed a Clinical Activity Score no lower than 3, a NOSPECS grade no lower than 4, and a duration shorter than 3 months.

This chain joins TRBV11-2 and TRBJ2-2, with D hard to call. Sequenced: blood. The receptor's source is a young man with Graves' ophthalmopathy. CDR3 DNA sequence: TGTGCCAGCACCCGACTGGGGACCGGGGAGCTGTTTTTT. This gives the protein CASTRLGTGELFF.